The 22 T cell receptor beta chains in this list originate from one sample, sequenced in a study of T cells in tuberculosis (dated by TCRdb to the late 2010s). The method was the immunoSEQ multiplex PCR assay. In its TCRdb copy, this immuneACCESS table keeps in-frame sequences only and misses some clones. Where compared with another copy, unresolved V genes explain less than half of these, and the others have no known cause. The sample records roughly 34,000 clones, roughly 97% of which are singletons. 6% to 7% of the sample is taken by the ten largest. The source material was PBMCs. The receptors stem from a donor between 5 and 29 years old with latent tuberculosis or without tuberculosis infection.

The V and J genes are TRBV30 and TRBJ1-2; TRBD1 aligns across 8 bases. Germline CDR1 GTSNPN, CDR2 SVGIG (reference sequence). V trimming: 4 bases; J trimming: 6 bases; junction bases outside the gene matches: 7. CDR3 size: 13 residues. Written as DNA, the CDR3 is TGTGCCTGGACCCGAGGACAGGGAGATGGCTACACCTTC. Translating it yields CAWTRGQGDGYTF. The full variable domain, rest sourced from reference TRBV30 and TRBJ1-2, is SQTIHQWPATLVQPVGSPLSLECTVEGTSNPNLYWYRQAAGRGLQLLFYSVGIGQISSEVPQNLSASRPQDRQFILSSKKLLLSDSGFYLCAWTRGQGDGYTFGSGTRLTVV.

This sequence joins TRBV2 and TRBJ1-4, with a possible D match to TRBD1 (5 bases). The length of the CDR3 is 13 residues. Trimming removed 5 bases from V and 8 bases from J, with 12 bases in between. In germline, CDR1 is SNHLY, CDR2 FYNNEI. This CDR3 is CASSSQGLEKLFF. As DNA, the CDR3 is TGTGCCAGCAGTTCGCAGGGATTAGAAAAACTGTTTTTT. Drawing the rest from reference TRBV2 and TRBJ1-4, the complete variable domain is EPEVTQTPSHQVTQMGQEVILRCVPISNHLYFYWYRQILGQKVEFLVSFYNNEISEKSEIFDDQFSVERPDGSNFTLKIRSTKLEDSAMYFCASSSQGLEKLFFGSGTQLSVL.

The rearrangement uses TRBV6-5 and TRBJ2-1; 9 bases are a match to TRBD2. Trimming at V came to 5 bases and at J to 3 bases, leaving 5 bases not matched to a gene. CDR1 and CDR2 from the germline V gene are MNHEY and SVGAGI. The CDR3 spans 15 residues. The CDR3: CASSPREGHYNEQFF. CDR3 DNA sequence: TGTGCCAGCAGTCCGCGGGAGGGCCACTACAATGAGCAGTTCTTC.

The V and J genes are TRBV30 and TRBJ2-6; 8 bases line up with TRBD1. Germline assignment: CDR1 GTSNPN and CDR2 SVGIG (reference sequence). There are 15 residues in the CDR3. The V segment lost 3 bases and the J segment 4 bases; nucleotides outside the gene matches: 5. As DNA, the CDR3 is TGTGCCTGGAGGGAGGGACAGGTAGGGGCCAACGTCCTGACTTTC. Translating it yields CAWREGQVGANVLTF.

The V gene is TRBV25-1, the J gene TRBJ1-2; 7 bases map to TRBD1. This CDR3 spans 14 amino acids. The germline V gene has CDR1 MGHDK and CDR2 SYGVNS. V lost 3 bases, J lost 4 bases, and 5 bases stayed unmatched. CDR3 in DNA: TGTGCCAGCAGTGATTGGGGACAGAGCTATGGCTACACCTTC. It codes for CASSDWGQSYGYTF.

CDR3 residues: CASRGTANSYEQYF. CDR3 bases: TGTGCCAGCAGAGGGACAGCTAACTCCTACGAGCAGTACTTC. The J gene is TRBJ2-7, the V gene TRBV2; 7 positions agree with TRBD1. The CDR3 contains 14 residues. Looked up from germline, CDR1 is SNHLY and CDR2 is FYNNEI. Losses at the gene ends were 6 bases for V and 0 bases for J; bases not matched to a gene: 5.

The chain recombines TRBV11-2 with TRBJ2-1, with D hard to call. Trimming removed 0 bases from V and 4 bases from J, with 4 bases in between. CDR1 and CDR2 (germline): SGHAT, FQNNGV. This CDR3 contains 13 residues. The CDR3 protein is CASSLELYNEQFF. CDR3 DNA: TGTGCCAGCAGCTTAGAACTTTACAATGAGCAGTTCTTC.

J is TRBJ2-1 and V is TRBV18; 10 nucleotides match TRBD1. V shed 7 bases and J 7 bases; nucleotides not matched to a gene: 7. Germline V gene lookup returns CDR1 KGHSH and CDR2 LQKENI. The CDR3 extends over 14 amino acids. In DNA, the CDR3 is TGTGCCAGCTTTAGACAGGGGGCCGGGAATGAGCAGTTCTTC. This translates into CASFRQGAGNEQFF.

This clone came up once. This chain links TRBV18 with TRBJ1-4; D gene ambiguous. In germline, CDR1 is KGHSH, CDR2 LQKENI. Trimming left V 4 bases short and J 0 bases short, with 15 bases between. This CDR3 contains 17 residues. The CDR3 DNA reads TGTGCCAGCTCACAGCTCGCGGGTGGCGCAACTAATGAAAAACTGTTTTTT. It codes for CASSQLAGGATNEKLFF.

This rearrangement joins TRBV6-5 to TRBJ1-2; D might be TRBD1 (5 bases). Germline V CDR1 and CDR2: MNHEY, SVGAGI. Trimming removed 4 bases from V and 7 bases from J, with 13 bases in between. The CDR3 is made up of 13 amino acids. CDR3: CASSLSRGLGYTF. CDR3 nucleotide sequence: TGTGCCAGCAGTTTGAGTAGGGGCCTTGGCTACACCTTC.

The CDR3 loop reads CASSKQATPNTGELFF. The CDR3 region has the DNA TGTGCCAGCAGTAAACAGGCAACCCCCAACACCGGGGAGCTGTTTTTT. The V gene is TRBV7-2, the J gene TRBJ2-2; possible D gene TRBD1, 5 bases. Deletions cut 6 bases from V and 2 bases from J, with 16 bases between. Germline CDR1 SGHTA, CDR2 FQGNSA. The CDR3 totals 16 residues.

The genes are TRBV2 and TRBJ2-2; tentatively, D is TRBD2 (7 bases). CDR3 size: 14 residues. Germline V gives CDR1 SNHLY, CDR2 FYNNEI. V shed 11 bases and J shed 6 bases, with 19 bases lying between them. CDR3 region: CAHTAGALPGELFF. The DNA of the CDR3 is TGTGCCCACACGGCGGGGGCGCTTCCCGGGGAGCTGTTTTTT. The entire variable domain, with the rest obtained from reference TRBV2 and TRBJ2-2, is as follows: EPEVTQTPSHQVTQMGQEVILRCVPISNHLYFYWYRQILGQKVEFLVSFYNNEISEKSEIFDDQFSVERPDGSNFTLKIRSTKLEDSAMYFCAHTAGALPGELFFGEGSRLTVL.

The gene calls are TRBV28 and TRBJ2-7, with 8 nucleotides matching TRBD1. Germline assignment: CDR1 MDHEN and CDR2 SYDVKM. This CDR3 has 17 amino acids. V shed 1 base and J 2 bases; nucleotides not matched to a gene: 10. The chain's CDR3 is CASSLYRGYFRTYEQYF. The CDR3 DNA sequence: TGTGCCAGCAGTTTATACAGGGGGTATTTTAGGACCTACGAGCAGTACTTC.

J is TRBJ2-3 and V is TRBV27; TRBD1 aligns across 10 bases. Germline CDR1 and CDR2: MNHEY and SMNVEV (reference sequence). After removal of 5 bases from V and 4 bases from J, the junction contained 9 bases not matched to a gene. The CDR3 runs to 16 residues. CDR3 nucleotide sequence: TGTGCCAGCAGTCCCTTTACGGGACAGGGGTCAGATACGCAGTATTTT. Its protein is CASSPFTGQGSDTQYF.

This clone was counted once. This chain links TRBV14 with TRBJ2-3, with unresolved D. V was trimmed by 3 bases and J by 6 bases, leaving 4 bases between them. The germline V gene encodes CDR1 SGHDN and CDR2 FVKESK. The CDR3 is 11 residues long. CDR3 in amino acids: CASSQADTQYF. The DNA for the CDR3 is TGTGCCAGCAGCCAGGCTGATACGCAGTATTTT.

The gene calls are TRBV27 and TRBJ2-7; 7 nucleotides line up with TRBD2. CDR3 length: 13 amino acids. Germline V lookup: CDR1 MNHEY, CDR2 SMNVEV (reference sequence). After removal of 1 base from V and 5 bases from J, the junction contained 2 bases not matched to a gene. In DNA, the CDR3 is TGTGCCAGCAGTTTATTCGGGGGGAACGAGCAGTACTTC. This translates into CASSLFGGNEQYF.

This chain links TRBV11-2 with TRBJ2-6, with D tentatively TRBD1 (6 bases). Looked up from germline, CDR1 is SGHAT and CDR2 is FQNNGV. The V and J ends lost 5 bases and 2 bases respectively, with 16 bases between them. This CDR3 is built from 17 residues. CDR3 DNA: TGTGCCAGCAGCATGGGACATCGGATGGCTGGGGCCAACGTCCTGACTTTC. This codes for CASSMGHRMAGANVLTF.

J is TRBJ1-2 and V is TRBV18; weak D call: TRBD1 (5 bases). Deletions cut 6 bases from V and 4 bases from J, with 6 bases between. This CDR3 is 11 amino acids long. Germline V gene sequence: CDR1 KGHSH, CDR2 LQKENI. The DNA for the CDR3 is TGTGCCAGCTCGCAGGGCTATGGCTACACCTTC. Amino acid sequence: CASSQGYGYTF.

CDR3 sequence: CASSVGQRNQPQHF. For the CDR3, the DNA is TGTGCCAGCAGTGTTGGACAGAGAAATCAGCCCCAGCATTTT. The chain couples TRBV2 to TRBJ1-5, with D possibly being TRBD1 (6 bases). The CDR3 length is 14 residues. V was cut by 4 bases and J by 4 bases, with 11 bases left in between. The germline CDR1 and CDR2 sequences are SNHLY and FYNNEI.

The chain carries TRBV5-1 and TRBJ1-2; maybe TRBD1 (5 bases). Germline CDR1 and CDR2: SGHRS and YFSETQ. The V and J ends lost 3 bases and 0 bases respectively, with 15 bases between them. This CDR3 region has 16 residues. The CDR3 DNA sequence: TGCGCCAGCAGCTCGTCTCGGTCGGGGGCTAACTATGGCTACACCTTC. It is translated as CASSSSRSGANYGYTF.

The rearrangement links TRBV5-1 to TRBJ2-6, with unresolved D. The CDR3 extends over 19 amino acids. The germline gives CDR1 SGHRS, CDR2 YFSETQ. V was shortened by 0 bases and J by 1 base, with 17 bases between the two germline ends. The CDR3 is CASSLEPAWRRSGANVLTF. The CDR3 nucleotides are TGCGCCAGCAGCTTGGAACCGGCGTGGCGGAGATCTGGGGCCAACGTCCTGACTTTC.

The V call is TRBV5-1, the J call TRBJ2-6; D is undetermined. CDR3 length: 16 amino acids. Germline V lookup: CDR1 SGHRS, CDR2 YFSETQ. Trimming removed 9 bases at V and 0 bases at J, with 16 bases between. CDR3 coding DNA: TGCGCCACCCACTTGACTGGTACCTCTGGGGCCAACGTCCTGACTTTC. Translated: CATHLTGTSGANVLTF.